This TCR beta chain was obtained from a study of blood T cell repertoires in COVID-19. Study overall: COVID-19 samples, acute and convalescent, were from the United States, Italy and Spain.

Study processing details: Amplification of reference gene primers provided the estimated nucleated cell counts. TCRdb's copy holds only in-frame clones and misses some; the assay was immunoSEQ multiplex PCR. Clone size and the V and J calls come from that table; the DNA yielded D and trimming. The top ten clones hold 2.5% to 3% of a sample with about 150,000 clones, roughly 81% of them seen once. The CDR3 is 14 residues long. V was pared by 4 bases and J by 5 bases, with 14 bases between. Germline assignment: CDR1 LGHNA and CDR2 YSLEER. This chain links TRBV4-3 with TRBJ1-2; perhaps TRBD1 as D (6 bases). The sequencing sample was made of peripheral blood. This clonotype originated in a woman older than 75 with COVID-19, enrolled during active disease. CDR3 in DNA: TGCGCCAGCAGCCGCATAGGGGGAACATATGGCTACACCTTC. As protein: CASSRIGGTYGYTF.